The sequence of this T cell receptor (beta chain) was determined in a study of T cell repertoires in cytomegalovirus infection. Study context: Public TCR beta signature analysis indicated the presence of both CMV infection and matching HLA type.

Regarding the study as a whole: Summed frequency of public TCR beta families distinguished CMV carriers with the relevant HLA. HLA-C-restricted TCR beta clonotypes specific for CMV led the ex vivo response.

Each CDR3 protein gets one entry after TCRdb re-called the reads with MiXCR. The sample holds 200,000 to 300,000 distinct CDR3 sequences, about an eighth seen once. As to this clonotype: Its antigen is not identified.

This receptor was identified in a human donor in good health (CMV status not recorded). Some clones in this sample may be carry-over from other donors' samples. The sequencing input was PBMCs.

CDR3: CAMTREVKTEQYF. The CDR3 nucleotides read TGTGCCATGACGCGGGAGGTGAAGACCGAGCAGTACTTC. The V and J genes are TRBV10-3 and TRBJ2-7, with TRBD2 identical over 8 bases. This CDR3 region has 13 residues. Germline CDR1 is ENHRY and CDR2 is SYGVKD. V lost 9 bases and J lost 6; bases outside the gene matches: 10.